This TCR beta chain was sequenced in a study of early T cells in non-severe SARS-CoV-2 infection. TCRdb reprocessed the 5' RACE reads via MiXCR and lists one record per CDR3 protein. The sample contains 88,000 or so distinct CDR3 sequences, about 15% of which appear only once. There are a few counts of this clonotype. V was pared by 3 bases and J by 7 bases, with 9 bases between. The CDR3 extends over 12 amino acids. Germline values: CDR1 DFQATT, CDR2 SNEGSKA (reference sequence). Sequenced input: whole blood. This receptor was identified in an adult who was a healthcare worker with PCR-confirmed SARS-CoV-2 infection or an uninfected control (not recorded which). The chain is built from TRBV20-1 and TRBJ1-4, with D hard to call. The CDR3 DNA reads as TGCAGTGCTAGTTCTGGGAGTGAAAAACTGTTTTTT. It is translated as CSASSGSEKLFF.